This TCR beta chain was sequenced for a study of T cell changes during pregnancy in multiple sclerosis. The repertoire was sequenced with immunoSEQ multiplex PCR; TCRdb's copy has only in-frame clones and lacks some. The repertoire holds 40,000 to 45,000 clones, with nearly 90% as singletons. Germline CDR1 and CDR2: MRHNA and SNTAGT. The length of the CDR3 is 15 residues. V dropped 2 bases and J dropped 0 bases, with 5 bases sitting between them. This receptor was taken from a female donor with multiple sclerosis, enrolled in a pregnancy study. The rearrangement links TRBV6-4 to TRBJ2-6; no clear D. The input for sequencing was CD4+ T cells from peripheral blood mononuclear cells, taken in the first trimester of pregnancy. CDR3 in amino acids: CASSDDSSGANVLTF. CDR3 nucleotide sequence: TGTGCCAGCAGTGACGATAGCTCTGGGGCCAACGTCCTGACTTTC.